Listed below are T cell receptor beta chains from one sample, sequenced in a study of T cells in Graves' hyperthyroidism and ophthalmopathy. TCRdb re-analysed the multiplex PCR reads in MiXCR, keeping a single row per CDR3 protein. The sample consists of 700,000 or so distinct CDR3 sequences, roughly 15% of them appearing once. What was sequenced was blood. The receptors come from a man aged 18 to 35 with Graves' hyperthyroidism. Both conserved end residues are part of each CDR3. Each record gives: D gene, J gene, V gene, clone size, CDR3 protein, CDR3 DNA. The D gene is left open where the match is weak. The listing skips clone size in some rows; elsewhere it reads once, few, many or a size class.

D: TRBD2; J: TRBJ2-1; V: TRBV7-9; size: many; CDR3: CASSSNTGTSGYNEQFF; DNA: TGTGCCAGCAGCTCAAACACCGGGACTAGCGGATACAATGAGCAGTTCTTC
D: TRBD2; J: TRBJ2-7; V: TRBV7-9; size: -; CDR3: CASSLAVLGRTRVGSYEQYF; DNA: TGTGCCAGCAGCTTAGCAGTCCTCGGTCGGACTAGGGTGGGATCCTACGAGCAGTACTTC
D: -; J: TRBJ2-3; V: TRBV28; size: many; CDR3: CASSLGGRGADTQYF; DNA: TGTGCCAGCAGTCTAGGGGGTAGGGGGGCAGATACGCAGTATTTT
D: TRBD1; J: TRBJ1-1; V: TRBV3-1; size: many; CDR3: CASSQRTGNTEAFF; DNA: TGTGCCAGCAGCCAGAGGACAGGGAACACTGAAGCTTTCTTT
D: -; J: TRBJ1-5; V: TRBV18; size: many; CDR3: CASSLWGREPPQHF; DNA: TGTGCCAGCTCACTTTGGGGCAGGGAACCGCCCCAGCATTTT
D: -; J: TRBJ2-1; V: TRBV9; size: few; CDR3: CASSVKTTNNEQFF; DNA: TGTGCCAGCAGCGTGAAGACCACGAACAATGAGCAGTTCTTC
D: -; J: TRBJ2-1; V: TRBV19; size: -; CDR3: CASSTKTGFISYNEQFF; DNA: TGTGCCAGTAGTACCAAGACAGGATTCATCTCCTACAATGAGCAGTTCTTC
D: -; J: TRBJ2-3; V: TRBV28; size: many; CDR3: CASSQPSTDTQYF; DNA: TGTGCCAGCAGCCAGCCCAGCACAGATACGCAGTATTTT
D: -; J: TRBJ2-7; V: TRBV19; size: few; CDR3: CASSIGSPSYEQYF; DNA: TGTGCCAGTAGTATTGGGTCTCCGTCGTACGAGCAGTACTTC
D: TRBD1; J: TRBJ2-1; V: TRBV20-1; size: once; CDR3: CSARGPRTGVYNEQFF; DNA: TGCAGTGCTAGAGGACCGAGGACAGGGGTCTACAATGAGCAGTTCTTC
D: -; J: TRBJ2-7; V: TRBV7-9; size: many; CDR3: CASSLGGVGSPYEQYF; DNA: TGTGCCAGCAGCTTAGGGGGGGTGGGGAGCCCCTACGAGCAGTACTTC
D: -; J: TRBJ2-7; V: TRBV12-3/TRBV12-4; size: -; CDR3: CASSPDPTSSYEQYF; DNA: TGTGCCAGCAGTCCCGACCCGACATCCTCCTACGAGCAGTACTTC
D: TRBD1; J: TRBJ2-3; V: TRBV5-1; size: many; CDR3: CASSTGTAHSTDTQYF; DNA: TGCGCCAGCAGCACGGGGACAGCCCATAGCACAGATACGCAGTATTTT
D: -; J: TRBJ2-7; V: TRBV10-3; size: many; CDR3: CAISPGDTSYEQYF; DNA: TGTGCCATCAGTCCAGGAGACACCTCCTACGAGCAGTACTTC
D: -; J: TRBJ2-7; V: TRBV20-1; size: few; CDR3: CSARPEWEKNEQYF; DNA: TGCAGTGCCAGACCCGAATGGGAGAAGAACGAGCAGTACTTC
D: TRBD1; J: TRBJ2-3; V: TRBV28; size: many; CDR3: CASSYDRVDTQYF; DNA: TGTGCCAGCAGCTACGACAGGGTCGATACGCAGTATTTT
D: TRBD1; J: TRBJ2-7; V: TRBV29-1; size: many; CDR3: CSYYTGESYEQYF; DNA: TGCAGCTATTACACAGGGGAGTCCTACGAGCAGTACTTC
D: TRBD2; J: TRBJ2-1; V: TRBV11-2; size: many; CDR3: CASSPRGGGVSSYNEQFF; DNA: TGTGCCAGCAGCCCTCGGGGGGGGGGAGTAAGCTCCTACAATGAGCAGTTCTTC
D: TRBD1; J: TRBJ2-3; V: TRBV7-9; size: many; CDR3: CASSPPGQGADTQYF; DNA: TGTGCCAGCAGCCCCCCGGGACAGGGGGCAGATACGCAGTATTTT
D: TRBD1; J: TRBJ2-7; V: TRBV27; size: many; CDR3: CASSLRSGTGPYEQYF; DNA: TGTGCCAGCAGCCTACGCTCCGGGACAGGGCCCTACGAGCAGTACTTC
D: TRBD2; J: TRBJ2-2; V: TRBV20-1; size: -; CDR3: CAGGSGATNTGELFF; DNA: TGCGCTGGGGGTAGCGGGGCTACGAACACCGGGGAGCTGTTTTTT
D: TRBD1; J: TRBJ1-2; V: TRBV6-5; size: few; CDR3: CASSYFRTGGYGYTF; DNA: TGTGCCAGCAGTTACTTCCGAACAGGGGGCTATGGCTACACCTTC
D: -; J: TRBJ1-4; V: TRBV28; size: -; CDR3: CASSRGRYSEKLFF; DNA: TGTGCCAGCAGCCGGGGCCGGTACAGCGAAAAACTGTTTTTT
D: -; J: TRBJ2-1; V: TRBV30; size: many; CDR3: CAWSVTGSSYNEQFF; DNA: TGTGCCTGGAGTGTAACGGGGAGCTCCTACAATGAGCAGTTCTTC
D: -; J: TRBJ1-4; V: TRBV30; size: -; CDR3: CAWSVQGGEKLFF; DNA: TGTGCCTGGAGTGTCCAGGGTGGTGAAAAACTGTTTTTT
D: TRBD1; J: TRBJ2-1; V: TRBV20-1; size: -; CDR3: CSARDPGQGSNEQFF; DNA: TGCAGTGCTAGAGATCCAGGACAGGGGTCGAATGAGCAGTTCTTC
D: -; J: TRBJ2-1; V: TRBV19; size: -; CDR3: CASSILGGEQFF; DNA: TGTGCCAGTAGTATTTTAGGGGGTGAGCAGTTCTTC
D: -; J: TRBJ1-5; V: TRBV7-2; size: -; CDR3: CASSPTWGQPQHF; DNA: TGTGCCAGCAGTCCTACATGGGGTCAGCCCCAGCATTTT